This T cell receptor (beta chain) came from a study of shared clonotypes between healthy human individuals. This CDR3 region has 19 residues. Trimming shortened V by 2 bases and J by 0 bases, and 19 bases separated the two germline ends. Germline CDR1 MGHRA, CDR2 YSYEKL. Data came from immunoSEQ multiplex PCR; TCRdb stores just in-frame clones and leaves some out. The repertoire holds under 600,000 clones, with around 80% as singletons. This TCR came from a woman between 35 and 50 years old in good health. Some clones in this sample may be carry-over from other donors' samples. Sequencing was performed on PBMCs. The V gene is TRBV4-1, the J gene TRBJ1-4; D might be TRBD1 (5 bases). The CDR3 DNA is TGCGCCAGCAGCCAACCTGTGGGGGGACTGACTCCAACTAATGAAAAACTGTTTTTT. Translating it yields CASSQPVGGLTPTNEKLFF.